This TCR beta chain was captured in a study of shared clonotypes between healthy human individuals. As for the study in general: In total, the donors were two women and a few men aged 18 to 49.

Using immunoSEQ multiplex PCR, the repertoire was profiled, and TCRdb retains in-frame clones only, with some absent. Of under 2,000,000 clones detected, just under 95% appear once; the ten largest clones hold around 1.2%. Turning to this clone: Its antigen is unidentified.

V lost 0 bases to trimming and J lost 2 bases, with 11 bases between them. Looked up from germline, CDR1 is SGHTA and CDR2 is FQGNSA. The CDR3 is 15 residues long. Study findings and constraints: Generation probability values for non-shared clonotypes were lower than those for clonotypes shared by all four donors.

Naivety among CD8 cells was defined by CD45RO negativity and positive CCR7 selection, thereby excluding terminally differentiated effector memory CD45RA+ cells. Free of recent acute infections or vaccinations, the donors were healthy HIV-negative adults. Source material: naive CD8+ T cells sorted from blood. The source is a man younger than 35 in good health. The chain joins TRBV7-2 to TRBJ2-7; D gene unclear. In nucleotides, the CDR3 is TGTGCCAGCAGCTTAGCGCTAGGATCACCCTACGAGCAGTACTTC. Protein: CASSLALGSPYEQYF. The full variable domain, its missing parts supplied by reference TRBV7-2 and TRBJ2-7, is GAGVSQSPSNKVTEKGKDVELRCDPISGHTALYWYRQSLGQGLEFLIYFQGNSAPDKSGLPSDRFSAERTGGSVSTLTIQRTQQEDSAVYLCASSLALGSPYEQYFGPGTRLTVT.